The rows below give T cell receptor beta chains drawn from one sample of a study of blood T cell repertoires in COVID-19. Here immunoSEQ multiplex PCR was the method, and the copy in TCRdb shows in-frame clones only, minus some. The table shows 250,000 to 300,000 clones, with less than 90% occurring only once. The sequencing sample was made of peripheral blood. These receptors all stem from a man between 60 and 75 years old who had recovered from COVID-19. CDR3s include the opening cysteine and the closing phenylalanine or tryptophan. D genes are given only for firm matches. Clone size is given for some rows only: seen once, a few or many times, or a class if the clone is expanded.

>NA|TRBD2|TRBV6-5|TRBJ2-4
CASSSPGTSGYIQYF
TGTGCCAGCAGTTCGCCAGGGACTAGCGGTTACATTCAGTACTTC
>NA|TRBD1|TRBV11-1|TRBJ1-1
CASSLVDRANTEAFF
TGTGCCAGCAGCTTAGTGGACAGGGCGAACACTGAAGCTTTCTTT
>NA|TRBD1|TRBV5-1|TRBJ1-1
CASSGQVNTEAFF
TGCGCCAGCAGCGGACAGGTGAACACTGAAGCTTTCTTT
>NA|NA|TRBV5-1|TRBJ2-5
CASSGTVAAQETQYF
TGCGCCAGCAGCGGCACGGTGGCAGCGCAAGAGACCCAGTACTTC
>NA|NA|TRBV7-9|TRBJ2-5
CASSRGGQTQYF
TGTGCCAGCTCCAGGGGGGGCCAGACCCAGTACTTC
>NA|NA|TRBV19|TRBJ1-4
CASSTTGIGEKLFF
TGTGCCAGTAGTACCACAGGAATAGGGGAAAAACTGTTTTTT
>NA|NA|TRBV18|TRBJ2-1
CASSPTRYNEQFF
TGTGCCAGCTCACCAACCAGATACAATGAGCAGTTCTTC
>once|NA|TRBV30|TRBJ2-7
CSLGGSYEQYF
TGTTCACTGGGGGGCTCCTACGAGCAGTACTTC
>NA|NA|TRBV21-1|TRBJ1-2
CANRTGANYGYTF
TGTGCCAATCGGACAGGCGCCAACTATGGCTACACCTTC
>NA|NA|TRBV7-2|TRBJ2-5
CASSLGGGRETQYF
TGTGCCAGCAGCTTGGGGGGTGGTAGGGAGACCCAGTACTTC
>NA|TRBD1|TRBV18|TRBJ1-1
CASSTRTGKKNTEAFF
TGTGCCAGCTCAACCAGGACAGGGAAGAAGAACACTGAAGCTTTCTTT
>NA|NA|TRBV15|TRBJ2-2
CATQGNSGTGELFF
TGTGCCACCCAGGGTAACTCGGGCACCGGGGAGCTGTTTTTT
>NA|TRBD1|TRBV19|TRBJ2-1
CASTRGRGPYNEQFF
TGTGCCAGTACCCGGGGCAGGGGGCCCTACAATGAGCAGTTCTTC
>few|TRBD1|TRBV12-3/TRBV12-4|TRBJ2-1
CAVQGQGTNEQFF
TGTGCCGTCCAGGGACAGGGTACTAATGAGCAGTTCTTC
>NA|NA|TRBV5-1|TRBJ2-7
CASSLGDFRSSYEQYF
TGCGCCAGCAGCTTGGGGGACTTCAGGAGCTCCTACGAGCAGTACTTC
>NA|TRBD1|TRBV28|TRBJ2-7
CASSLPRTGRFRGYEQYF
TGTGCCAGCAGTTTACCCCGGACAGGCAGGTTCAGGGGTTACGAGCAGTACTTC
>NA|NA|TRBV3-1/TRBV3-2|TRBJ1-3
CASSPPGGNTIYF
TGTGCCAGCAGCCCGCCGGGTGGAAACACCATATATTTT
>NA|NA|TRBV28|TRBJ1-6
CASSLGYGGSRTSPLHF
TGTGCCAGCAGTTTAGGGTACGGGGGTAGTAGGACTTCACCCCTCCACTTT
>few|NA|TRBV7-9|TRBJ2-7
CASSLIGAGYEQYF
TGTGCCAGCAGCTTAATAGGGGCTGGTTACGAGCAGTACTTC
>few|NA|TRBV21-1|TRBJ2-1
CASSKAQTGTYNEQFF
TGTGCCAGCAGCAAAGCGCAGACGGGGACCTACAATGAGCAGTTCTTC
>NA|TRBD1|TRBV5-1|TRBJ2-7
CASSSSTGGDEQYF
TGCGCCAGCAGCTCATCGACAGGGGGAGACGAGCAGTACTTC
>NA|NA|TRBV11-2|TRBJ1-1
CASSPRTEKNTEAFF
TGTGCCAGCAGCCCTCGGACAGAAAAGAACACTGAAGCTTTCTTT
>NA|TRBD2|TRBV20-1|TRBJ2-1
CSASGRDEQFF
TGCAGTGCTTCGGGGAGGGATGAGCAGTTCTTC
>NA|NA|TRBV3-1/TRBV3-2|TRBJ2-1
CASSHWDNNEQFF
TGTGCCAGCAGCCATTGGGACAACAATGAGCAGTTCTTC
>once|TRBD2|TRBV30|TRBJ2-3
CAWSGLAGGTDTQYF
TGTGCCTGGAGCGGACTAGCGGGAGGAACAGATACGCAGTATTTT
>NA|NA|TRBV19|TRBJ2-5
CASSPTEGGSETQYF
TGTGCCAGTTCCCCGACGGAGGGAGGTTCGGAGACCCAGTACTTC
>few|NA|TRBV2|TRBJ2-7
CATSGRSPYEQYF
TGTGCCACCTCAGGGAGGTCACCCTACGAGCAGTACTTC
>NA|TRBD1|TRBV15|TRBJ2-1
CATSREMDRAYNEQFF
TGTGCCACCAGCAGAGAAATGGACAGGGCTTACAATGAGCAGTTCTTC
>NA|NA|TRBV18|TRBJ2-6
CASSPDNSGANVLTF
TGTGCCAGCTCACCAGACAACTCTGGGGCCAACGTCCTGACTTTC
>NA|TRBD2|TRBV20-1|TRBJ2-3
CSASFRLAGEADTQYF
TGCAGTGCTAGTTTCCGGCTGGCGGGAGAGGCAGATACGCAGTATTTT
>once|TRBD1|TRBV6-5|TRBJ1-2
CASKTTGGGGYTF
TGTGCCAGCAAAACAACAGGGGGCGGAGGCTACACCTTC
>NA|NA|TRBV28|TRBJ1-1
CASSLGWRPNTEAFF
TGTGCCAGCAGTTTAGGGTGGCGGCCGAACACTGAAGCTTTCTTT
>NA|NA|TRBV5-8|TRBJ2-7
CASSPTYEQYF
TGTGCCAGCAGCCCCACCTACGAGCAGTACTTC
>NA|NA|TRBV3-1/TRBV3-2|TRBJ1-1
CASSQNPGGGIEAFF
TGTGCCAGCAGCCAAAACCCGGGTGGGGGGATTGAAGCTTTCTTT
>NA|TRBD1|TRBV4-1|TRBJ1-6
CASSQEVQGGTGNSPLHF
TGCGCCAGCAGCCAAGAAGTCCAAGGGGGGACAGGGAATTCACCCCTCCACTTT
>NA|TRBD1|TRBV5-1|TRBJ2-2
CASSVLTGANTGELFF
TGCGCCAGCAGCGTCCTGACAGGGGCGAACACCGGGGAGCTGTTTTTT
>NA|NA|TRBV7-9|TRBJ2-1
CASSPGGYHSYEQFF
TGTGCCAGCAGCCCTGGAGGGTATCATAGTTATGAGCAGTTCTTC
>NA|TRBD1|TRBV27|TRBJ2-7
CASSLEWGTVPYEQYF
TGTGCCAGCAGTTTAGAATGGGGGACAGTACCCTACGAGCAGTACTTC
>NA|NA|TRBV5-1|TRBJ2-2
CASSRGGGIGELFF
TGCGCCAGCAGTCGTGGGGGAGGCATCGGGGAGCTGTTTTTT
>NA|NA|TRBV10-2|TRBJ2-7
CASSELAPTYEQYF
TGCGCCAGCAGTGAGCTAGCGCCAACCTACGAGCAGTACTTC
>NA|TRBD2|TRBV24-1|TRBJ2-1
CATSDPGLANNEQFF
TGTGCCACCAGTGACCCGGGACTAGCGAACAATGAGCAGTTCTTC
>NA|TRBD2|TRBV13|TRBJ2-1
CASSLGGLGFNEQFF
TGTGCCAGCAGCTTAGGGGGACTAGGTTTTAATGAGCAGTTCTTC
>once|NA|TRBV7-2|TRBJ1-1
CASSLARGTEAFF
TGTGCCAGCAGCTTAGCGCGGGGCACTGAAGCTTTCTTT
>many|NA|TRBV7-2|TRBJ2-5
CASSLRAGSQETQYF
TGTGCCAGCAGCTTAAGGGCGGGATCGCAAGAGACCCAGTACTTC
>NA|NA|TRBV6-1|TRBJ1-3
CASSDQRYSGNTIYF
TGTGCCAGCAGTGATCAGCGGTACTCTGGAAACACCATATATTTT
>NA|NA|TRBV6-2/TRBV6-3|TRBJ1-1
CASSQGTFFLNTEAFF
TGTGCCAGCAGTCAAGGGACTTTCTTTTTGAACACTGAAGCTTTCTTT
>NA|NA|TRBV5-6|TRBJ2-2
CASSLFGDWNTGELFF
TGTGCCAGCAGCTTGTTTGGGGACTGGAACACCGGGGAGCTGTTTTTT
>NA|TRBD1|TRBV27|TRBJ1-1
CASRLNRGGGTGTVTEAFF
TGTGCCAGCAGACTAAATCGAGGGGGGGGGACAGGGACAGTGACTGAAGCTTTCTTT
>NA|TRBD1|TRBV29-1|TRBJ2-3
CSVVLRQGRTDTQYF
TGCAGCGTTGTGTTACGACAGGGTCGCACAGATACGCAGTATTTT
>NA|TRBD1|TRBV4-1|TRBJ2-7
CASSQLDRAVREQYF
TGCGCCAGCAGCCAACTCGACAGGGCTGTTCGCGAGCAGTACTTC
>NA|NA|TRBV5-6|TRBJ2-7
CASSGPGASYEQYF
TGTGCCAGCAGCGGGCCAGGGGCTTCCTACGAGCAGTACTTC
>NA|NA|TRBV7-9|TRBJ2-7
CASSFGTEQYF
TGTGCCAGCAGCTTCGGGACAGAGCAGTACTTC
>NA|NA|TRBV7-3|TRBJ2-3
CASSPGGSADTQYF
TGTGCCAGCAGCCCCGGGGGTAGTGCAGATACGCAGTATTTT
>NA|NA|TRBV7-9|TRBJ1-3
CASSNLDSGNTIYF
TGTGCCAGCAGCAACCTCGACAGCGGAAACACCATATATTTT
>NA|NA|TRBV5-6|TRBJ1-6
CASNVFQGNNSPLHF
TGTGCCAGCAATGTCTTTCAGGGAAATAATTCACCCCTCCACTTT
>NA|TRBD1|TRBV19|TRBJ2-7
CASSIGTGVYEQYF
TGTGCCAGTAGTATAGGGACAGGGGTCTACGAGCAGTACTTC
>many|TRBD2|TRBV6-6|TRBJ2-4
CATQTSGGAGDIQYF
TGTGCCACCCAAACTAGCGGGGGGGCCGGGGACATTCAGTACTTC
>NA|NA|TRBV7-8|TRBJ1-6
CASSPVGRAGLYPPLHF
TGTGCCAGCAGCCCGGTGGGGAGGGCTGGCCTATATCCACCCCTCCACTTT
>NA|NA|TRBV5-1|TRBJ2-3
CASSLATGTDTQYF
TGCGCCAGCAGCTTGGCCACGGGAACAGATACGCAGTATTTT
>NA|NA|TRBV12-3/TRBV12-4|TRBJ2-7
CASSRAGYEQYF
TGTGCCAGCAGCAGAGCAGGCTACGAGCAGTACTTC